The source of this T cell receptor (beta chain) is a study of shared T cell receptors in the human thymus. Germline V gives CDR1 SNHLY, CDR2 FYNNEI. The length of the CDR3 is 17 residues. The ends lost 2 bases at V and 4 bases at J; junction bases unmatched: 12. Profiled with immunoSEQ multiplex PCR; TCRdb holds only in-frame clones, not every one. The top ten hold just under 0.0095% of the sample, which has hundreds of thousands of clones, 87% seen once. These same data were also listed under a study on human thymus T cells. This second study notes: Corrective cardiac operations yielded the resected thymus tissue.

The origin of this receptor is a boy younger than two with a congenital heart defect. The chain is built from TRBV2 and TRBJ1-1, with 8 positions matching TRBD1. Input material: thymocytes. CDR3 residues: CASSETQGARSGTEAFF. The CDR3 DNA reads TGTGCCAGCAGTGAAACCCAGGGGGCTCGCTCGGGCACTGAAGCTTTCTTT. Complete variable domain (other parts from reference TRBV2 and TRBJ1-1): EPEVTQTPSHQVTQMGQEVILRCVPISNHLYFYWYRQILGQKVEFLVSFYNNEISEKSEIFDDQFSVERPDGSNFTLKIRSTKLEDSAMYFCASSETQGARSGTEAFFGQGTRLTVV.